The rows below give T cell receptor beta chains drawn from one sample of a study of blood T cell repertoires in COVID-19. Method: immunoSEQ multiplex PCR; TCRdb's copy keeps in-frame clones and lacks some. Among 200,000 to 250,000 clones listed, 80% to 85% were seen once. Sequencing input: peripheral blood. These receptor sequences come from a woman aged 80 or over with active or convalescent COVID-19. Each CDR3 is given with its conserved first and last residue. Each record gives: clone size, D gene, J gene, V gene, CDR3 protein, CDR3 DNA. A D gene is named only where the DNA matches it firmly. The listing skips clone size in some rows; elsewhere it reads once, few, many or a size class.

.	TRBD1	TRBJ1-5	TRBV7-2	CASSLAVTGINQPQHF	TGTGCCAGCAGCTTAGCCGTGACAGGGATCAATCAGCCCCAGCATTTT
few	TRBD2	TRBJ2-2	TRBV19	CGTKGTSGRAELFF	TGTGGCACGAAGGGGACTAGCGGGAGGGCCGAGCTGTTTTTT
.	TRBD1	TRBJ2-5	TRBV6-2/TRBV6-3	CASSSEGQGYF	TGTGCCAGCAGTTCGGAGGGACAGGGTTACTTC
.	.	TRBJ2-1	TRBV7-2	CASSFLVTNNEQFF	TGTGCCAGCAGCTTCCTGGTCACTAACAATGAGCAGTTCTTC
.	.	TRBJ1-1	TRBV6-2/TRBV6-3	CASSFRHGLNTEAFF	TGTGCCAGCAGTTTCAGACACGGACTAAACACTGAAGCTTTCTTT
.	TRBD1	TRBJ2-7	TRBV6-6	CASSYSRTGGTYEQYF	TGTGCCAGCAGTTACTCCCGGACAGGGGGCACCTACGAGCAGTACTTC
.	.	TRBJ1-2	TRBV28	CATPGKERDYGYTF	TGTGCCACCCCCGGGAAGGAAAGGGACTATGGCTACACCTTC
.	.	TRBJ2-2	TRBV5-1	CASSLLQGTTGELFF	TGCGCCAGCAGCTTGTTGCAGGGAACCACCGGGGAGCTGTTTTTT
.	TRBD1	TRBJ1-2	TRBV6-5	CASTRPGQGAYGYTF	TGTGCCAGCACGCGACCGGGACAGGGGGCTTATGGCTACACCTTC
.	.	TRBJ1-1	TRBV11-3	CASSSRAGTEAFF	TGTGCCAGCAGCTCGCGGGCGGGCACTGAAGCTTTCTTT
.	.	TRBJ2-3	TRBV24-1	CATRGADTQYF	TGTGCCACCCGGGGGGCTGATACGCAGTATTTT
.	.	TRBJ2-3	TRBV24-1	CATSVAGDTQYF	TGTGCCACCAGTGTCGCGGGGGATACGCAGTATTTT
.	TRBD1	TRBJ1-2	TRBV7-9	CASSPQTGMSGYTF	TGTGCCAGCAGCCCCCAGACAGGGATGTCTGGCTACACCTTC
.	.	TRBJ1-3	TRBV9	CASSPGGGPGNTIYF	TGTGCCAGCAGCCCCGGGGGGGGTCCTGGAAACACCATATATTTT
.	TRBD2	TRBJ2-3	TRBV19	CASRGRGTDTQYF	TGTGCCAGTAGGGGGAGGGGCACAGATACGCAGTATTTT
.	.	TRBJ2-1	TRBV3-1/TRBV3-2	CASSQFTGSYNEQFF	TGTGCCAGCAGCCAATTTACGGGGTCCTACAATGAGCAGTTCTTC
.	.	TRBJ2-1	TRBV11-2	CASSPDTYNEQFF	TGTGCCAGCAGCCCGGACACCTACAATGAGCAGTTCTTC
.	.	TRBJ2-3	TRBV7-9	CASSLTGGFSSTDTQYF	TGTGCCAGCAGCTTAACGGGCGGGTTTTCTAGCACAGATACGCAGTATTTT
once	TRBD1	TRBJ2-1	TRBV7-6	CASSLTGYYNEQFF	TGTGCCAGCAGCTTGACAGGGTACTACAATGAGCAGTTCTTC
.	TRBD1	TRBJ1-2	TRBV19	CASSIHGQGVFGYTF	TGTGCCAGTAGTATCCACGGACAGGGAGTTTTTGGCTACACCTTC
.	.	TRBJ2-2	TRBV5-4	CASSLDLINTGELFF	TGTGCCAGCAGCTTGGATCTTATAAACACCGGGGAGCTGTTTTTT
few	TRBD2	TRBJ2-7	TRBV19	CASSWTNAGVNYEQYF	TGTGCCAGTAGTTGGACGAATGCGGGGGTAAACTACGAGCAGTACTTC
few	.	TRBJ2-1	TRBV11-3	CASSLNIMGADYNEQFF	TGTGCCAGCAGCTTAAACATTATGGGGGCGGATTACAATGAGCAGTTCTTC
.	.	TRBJ1-5	TRBV28	CASLLGGKEPQHF	TGTGCCAGCCTGCTCGGGGGGAAGGAGCCCCAGCATTTT
.	TRBD2	TRBJ2-7	TRBV11-2	CASSFGTRLDEQYF	TGTGCCAGCAGCTTCGGGACTAGATTGGACGAGCAGTACTTC
.	TRBD1	TRBJ2-7	TRBV19	CASSGQASYEQYF	TGTGCCAGTAGTGGACAGGCCTCCTACGAGCAGTACTTC
.	TRBD2	TRBJ2-1	TRBV20-1	CSASGGAYNEQFF	TGCAGTGCTAGTGGGGGGGCCTACAATGAGCAGTTCTTC
.	TRBD2	TRBJ2-7	TRBV6-2/TRBV6-3	CASSVSTSGSYEQYF	TGTGCCAGCAGCGTCTCGACTAGCGGGAGCTACGAGCAGTACTTC
once	.	TRBJ1-4	TRBV2	CASSGTGKSEKLFF	TGTGCCAGCAGTGGAACAGGGAAGTCTGAAAAACTGTTTTTT
.	.	TRBJ1-5	TRBV6-1	CASSADRRGNNQPQHF	TGTGCCAGCAGTGCCGACAGAAGGGGTAACAATCAGCCCCAGCATTTT
.	TRBD1	TRBJ1-5	TRBV5-5	CASSVQGSSQPQHF	TGTGCCAGCAGCGTACAGGGGTCGTCTCAGCCCCAGCATTTT
.	TRBD2	TRBJ2-2	TRBV30	CAWSVRGGGELFF	TGTGCCTGGAGTGTACGGGGGGGCGGGGAGCTGTTTTTT
.	.	TRBJ1-1	TRBV6-5	CASSYSETDRDTEAFF	TGTGCCAGCAGTTACTCGGAGACGGACAGAGACACTGAAGCTTTCTTT
.	TRBD1	TRBJ1-1	TRBV19	CASSLWDRGAAEAFF	TGTGCCAGTAGTCTATGGGACAGAGGGGCGGCTGAAGCTTTCTTT
once	TRBD2	TRBJ2-1	TRBV7-9	CASRTPQLAGFYNEQFF	TGTGCCAGCAGGACACCGCAGCTAGCGGGTTTCTACAATGAGCAGTTCTTC
.	.	TRBJ2-3	TRBV9	CASSVGPSGTDTQYF	TGTGCCAGCAGCGTGGGGCCTAGTGGCACAGATACGCAGTATTTT
few	TRBD1	TRBJ1-1	TRBV6-5	CASSSSGTGGAGFF	TGTGCCAGCAGTTCCTCCGGGACAGGGGGCGCGGGTTTCTTT
.	.	TRBJ1-1	TRBV18	CASSSNGGTEAFF	TGTGCCAGCTCATCCAACGGGGGTACTGAAGCTTTCTTT
.	.	TRBJ2-3	TRBV7-2	CASSSDPRRTDTQYF	TGTGCCAGCAGCAGTGACCCCCGGAGAACAGATACGCAGTATTTT
.	TRBD1	TRBJ2-2	TRBV5-6	CASSSLNRGRSPNTGELFF	TGTGCCAGCAGCTCGCTTAACAGGGGGAGGAGCCCGAACACCGGGGAGCTGTTTTTT
.	TRBD1	TRBJ1-2	TRBV18	CASSPRDRVGYTF	TGTGCCAGCTCACCTCGGGACAGGGTTGGCTACACCTTC
.	.	TRBJ1-4	TRBV7-2	CASSLQAAETNEKLFF	TGTGCCAGCAGCTTACAGGCCGCTGAGACTAATGAAAAACTGTTTTTT
.	TRBD1	TRBJ2-7	TRBV11-3	CASSLLTGGFAYEQYF	TGTGCCAGCAGCCTATTGACAGGGGGCTTCGCCTACGAGCAGTACTTC
.	.	TRBJ1-2	TRBV11-2	CASSSVREHPSYGYTF	TGTGCCAGCAGCTCTGTTCGGGAACATCCGAGCTATGGCTACACCTTC
.	TRBD2	TRBJ2-7	TRBV5-1	CASSFGGSSYEQYF	TGCGCCAGCAGCTTCGGGGGGAGCTCCTACGAGCAGTACTTC
.	TRBD1	TRBJ1-4	TRBV6-1	CASSEMGQGASGEKLFF	TGTGCCAGCAGTGAAATGGGACAGGGGGCCTCAGGTGAAAAACTGTTTTTT
.	.	TRBJ1-5	TRBV10-3	CAISEWGEGSQPQHF	TGTGCCATCAGTGAATGGGGGGAGGGCAGTCAGCCCCAGCATTTT
.	.	TRBJ1-2	TRBV5-1	CASSPTQGGYGYTF	TGCGCCAGCAGCCCTACACAGGGTGGCTATGGCTACACCTTC
.	.	TRBJ2-5	TRBV11-1	CASSFQGLETQYF	TGTGCCAGCAGCTTTCAGGGGTTAGAGACCCAGTACTTC
.	TRBD1	TRBJ1-5	TRBV2	CASSLQGPSQPQHF	TGTGCCAGCAGTTTACAGGGGCCGAGTCAGCCCCAGCATTTT